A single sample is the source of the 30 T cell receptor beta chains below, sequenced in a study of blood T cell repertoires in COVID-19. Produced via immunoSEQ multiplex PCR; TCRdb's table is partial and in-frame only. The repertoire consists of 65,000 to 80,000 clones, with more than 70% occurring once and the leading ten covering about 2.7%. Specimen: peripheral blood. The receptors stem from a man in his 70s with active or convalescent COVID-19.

The CDR3 loop reads CASSSTGGLGLGTQYF. The DNA for the CDR3 is TGTGCCAGCAGCTCGACAGGGGGCTTGGGTCTAGGGACCCAGTACTTC. The V gene is TRBV2, the J gene TRBJ2-5, with 10 bases lining up with TRBD1. J was trimmed by 7 bases and V by 6 bases; bases with no gene match: 14. The length of the CDR3 is 16 residues. Germline V gives CDR1 SNHLY, CDR2 FYNNEI.

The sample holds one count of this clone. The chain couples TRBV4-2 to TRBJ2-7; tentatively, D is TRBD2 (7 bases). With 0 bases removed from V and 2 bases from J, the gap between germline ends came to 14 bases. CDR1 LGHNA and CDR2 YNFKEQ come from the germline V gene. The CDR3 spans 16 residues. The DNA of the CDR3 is TGTGCCAGCAGCCAAGAGCCCGAGGGGGGGCCCTACGAGCAGTACTTC. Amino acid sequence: CASSQEPEGGPYEQYF.

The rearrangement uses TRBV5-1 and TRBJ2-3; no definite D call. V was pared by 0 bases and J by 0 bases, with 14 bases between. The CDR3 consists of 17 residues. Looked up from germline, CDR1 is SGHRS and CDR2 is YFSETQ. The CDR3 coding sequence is TGCGCCAGCAGCTTGGTCTCCCTGCCGGTTAGCACAGATACGCAGTATTTT. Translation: CASSLVSLPVSTDTQYF. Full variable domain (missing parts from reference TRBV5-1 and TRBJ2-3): KAGVTQTPRYLIKTRGQQVTLSCSPISGHRSVSWYQQTPGQGLQFLFEYFSETQRNKGNFPGRFSGRQFSNSRSEMNVSTLELGDSALYLCASSLVSLPVSTDTQYFGPGTRLTVL.

The CDR3 here is CASSDNRGTDTQYF. CDR3 nucleotides: TGTGCCAGCAGCGATAACAGGGGCACAGATACGCAGTATTTT. This chain connects TRBV6-5 to TRBJ2-3; possible D gene TRBD1, 6 bases. V gave up 6 bases and J gave up 1 base, with 11 bases separating them. Looked up from germline, CDR1 is MNHEY and CDR2 is SVGAGI. There are 14 residues in the CDR3.

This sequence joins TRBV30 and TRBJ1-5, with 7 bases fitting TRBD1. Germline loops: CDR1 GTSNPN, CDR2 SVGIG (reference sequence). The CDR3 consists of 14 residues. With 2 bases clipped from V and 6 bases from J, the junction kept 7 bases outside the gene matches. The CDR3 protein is CAWSKGAEGQPQHF. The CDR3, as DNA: TGTGCCTGGAGTAAGGGGGCCGAAGGTCAGCCCCAGCATTTT.

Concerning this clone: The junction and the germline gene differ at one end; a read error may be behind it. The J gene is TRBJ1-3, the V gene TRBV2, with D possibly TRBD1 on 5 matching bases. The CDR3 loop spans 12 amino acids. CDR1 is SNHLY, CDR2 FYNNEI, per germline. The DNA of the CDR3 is TGTGCCAGCAAAGGTTTCTCAGGGCTTAATGAATTT. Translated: CASKGFSGLNEF. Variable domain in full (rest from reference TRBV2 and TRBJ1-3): EPEVTQTPSHQVTQMGQEVILRCVPISNHLYFYWYRQILGQKVEFLVSFYNNEISEKSEIFDDQFSVERPDGSNFTLKIRSTKLEDSAMYFCASKGFSGLNEFGEGSWLTVV.

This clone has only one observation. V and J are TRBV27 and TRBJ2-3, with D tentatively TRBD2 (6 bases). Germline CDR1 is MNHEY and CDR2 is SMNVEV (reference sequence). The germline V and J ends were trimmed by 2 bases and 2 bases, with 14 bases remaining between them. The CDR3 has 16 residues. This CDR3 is CASSLMGGAVTDTQYF. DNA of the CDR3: TGTGCCAGCAGTTTAATGGGCGGGGCGGTCACAGATACGCAGTATTTT.

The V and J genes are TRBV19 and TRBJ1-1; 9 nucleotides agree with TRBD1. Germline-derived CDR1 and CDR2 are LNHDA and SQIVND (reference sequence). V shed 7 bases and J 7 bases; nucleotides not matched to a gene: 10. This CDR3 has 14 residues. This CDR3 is CASTQDRGSGEAFF. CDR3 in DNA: TGTGCCAGTACTCAAGACAGGGGGAGCGGTGAAGCTTTCTTT. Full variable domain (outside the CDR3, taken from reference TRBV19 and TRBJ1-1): DGGITQSPKYLFRKEGQNVTLSCEQNLNHDAMYWYRQDPGQGLRLIYYSQIVNDFQKGDIAEGYSVSREKKESFPLTVTSAQKNPTAFYLCASTQDRGSGEAFFGQGTRLTVV.

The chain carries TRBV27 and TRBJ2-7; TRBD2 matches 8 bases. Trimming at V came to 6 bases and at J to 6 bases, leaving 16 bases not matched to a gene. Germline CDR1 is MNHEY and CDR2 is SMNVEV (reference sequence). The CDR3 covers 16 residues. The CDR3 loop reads CASRSGGGGRSAEQYF. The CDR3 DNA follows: TGTGCCAGCAGAAGCGGGGGCGGGGGGCGAAGTGCCGAGCAGTACTTC.

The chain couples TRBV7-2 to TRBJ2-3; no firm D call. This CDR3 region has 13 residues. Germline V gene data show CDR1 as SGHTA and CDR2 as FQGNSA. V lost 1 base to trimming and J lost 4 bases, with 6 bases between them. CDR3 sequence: CASSLVIPDTQYF. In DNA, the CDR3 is TGTGCCAGCAGCTTAGTTATTCCAGATACGCAGTATTTT.

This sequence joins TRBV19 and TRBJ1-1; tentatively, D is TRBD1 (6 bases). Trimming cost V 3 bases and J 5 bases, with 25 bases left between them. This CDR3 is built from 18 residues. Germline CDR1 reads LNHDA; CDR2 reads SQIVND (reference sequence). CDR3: CASSIPTGVPSMGTEAFF. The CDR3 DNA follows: TGTGCCAGTAGTATCCCGACAGGAGTCCCGTCGATGGGGACTGAAGCTTTCTTT.

The CDR3 sequence is CASKTGVNEKLFF. CDR3 DNA: TGTGCCAGCAAGACAGGCGTTAATGAAAAACTGTTTTTT. The chain carries TRBV6-5 and TRBJ1-4, with D perhaps TRBD1 (6 bases). V lost 7 bases, J lost 4 bases, and 10 bases lay in between. This CDR3 contains 13 residues. Germline V CDR1 and CDR2: MNHEY, SVGAGI.

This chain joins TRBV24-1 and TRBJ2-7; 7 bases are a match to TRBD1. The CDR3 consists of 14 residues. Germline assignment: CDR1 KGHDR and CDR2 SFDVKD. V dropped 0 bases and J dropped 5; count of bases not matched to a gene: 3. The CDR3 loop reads CATSDLRQGNEQYF. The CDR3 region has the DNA TGTGCCACCAGTGATTTGAGACAGGGTAACGAGCAGTACTTC.

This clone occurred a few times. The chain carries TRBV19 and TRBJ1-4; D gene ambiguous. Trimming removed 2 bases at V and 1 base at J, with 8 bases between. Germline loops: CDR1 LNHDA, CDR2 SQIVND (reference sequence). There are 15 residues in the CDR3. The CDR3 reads CASSIMGGTNEKLFF. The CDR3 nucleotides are TGTGCCAGTAGTATAATGGGAGGAACTAATGAAAAACTGTTTTTT.

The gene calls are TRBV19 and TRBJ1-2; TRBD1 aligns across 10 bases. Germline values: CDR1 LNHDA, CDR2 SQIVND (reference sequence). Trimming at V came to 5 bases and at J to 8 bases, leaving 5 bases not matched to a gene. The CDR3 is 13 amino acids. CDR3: CASSLGQGDGYTF. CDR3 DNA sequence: TGTGCCAGTAGTCTTGGACAGGGGGACGGCTACACCTTC.

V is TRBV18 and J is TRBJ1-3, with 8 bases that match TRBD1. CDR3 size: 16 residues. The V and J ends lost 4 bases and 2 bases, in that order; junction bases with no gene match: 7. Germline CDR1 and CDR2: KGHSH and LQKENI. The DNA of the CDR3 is TGTGCCAGCTCACACGCGACAGGGGAGCCTGGAAACACCATATATTTT. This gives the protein CASSHATGEPGNTIYF.

CDR3 residues: CASGSTGNNQPQHF. The CDR3 DNA reads TGTGCCAGCGGATCGACAGGGAACAATCAGCCCCAGCATTTT. V gene TRBV28 combines with J gene TRBJ1-5; 7 bases agree with TRBD1. The V and J ends lost 8 bases and 3 bases, in that order; junction bases with no gene match: 7. Germline V CDR1 and CDR2: MDHEN, SYDVKM. The CDR3 spans 14 residues.

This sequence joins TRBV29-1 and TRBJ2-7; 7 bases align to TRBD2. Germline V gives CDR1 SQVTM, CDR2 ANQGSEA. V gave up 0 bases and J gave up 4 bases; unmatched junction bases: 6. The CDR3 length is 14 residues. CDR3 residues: CSVEDLGEGYEQYF. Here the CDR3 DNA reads TGCAGCGTTGAAGATCTGGGGGAGGGATACGAGCAGTACTTC.

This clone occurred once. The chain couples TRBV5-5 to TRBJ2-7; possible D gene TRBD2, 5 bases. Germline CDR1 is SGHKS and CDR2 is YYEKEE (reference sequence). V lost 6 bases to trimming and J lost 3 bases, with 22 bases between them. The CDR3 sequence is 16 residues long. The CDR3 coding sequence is TGTGCCAGCACCAATCAGAGGGCCCTGACTTTCTACGAGCAGTACTTC. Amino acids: CASTNQRALTFYEQYF.

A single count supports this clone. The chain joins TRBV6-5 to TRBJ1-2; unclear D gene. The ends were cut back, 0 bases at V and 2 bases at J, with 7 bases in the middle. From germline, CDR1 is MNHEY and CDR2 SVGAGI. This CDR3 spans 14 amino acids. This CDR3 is CASSYSGGNYGYTF. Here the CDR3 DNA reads TGTGCCAGCAGTTACTCAGGCGGGAACTATGGCTACACCTTC.

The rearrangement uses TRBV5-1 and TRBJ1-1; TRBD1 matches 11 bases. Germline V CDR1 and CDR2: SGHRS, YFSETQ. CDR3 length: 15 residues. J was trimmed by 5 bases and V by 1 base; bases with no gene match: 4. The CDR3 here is CASSLWTGGRTEAFF. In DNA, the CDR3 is TGCGCCAGCAGCTTGTGGACAGGGGGCCGGACTGAAGCTTTCTTT. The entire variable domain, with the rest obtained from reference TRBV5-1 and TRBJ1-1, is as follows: KAGVTQTPRYLIKTRGQQVTLSCSPISGHRSVSWYQQTPGQGLQFLFEYFSETQRNKGNFPGRFSGRQFSNSRSEMNVSTLELGDSALYLCASSLWTGGRTEAFFGQGTRLTVV.

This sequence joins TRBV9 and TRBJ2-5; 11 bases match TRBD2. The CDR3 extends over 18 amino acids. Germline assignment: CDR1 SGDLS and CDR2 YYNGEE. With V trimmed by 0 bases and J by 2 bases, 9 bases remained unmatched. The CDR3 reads CASSVAPTSGTEQETQYF. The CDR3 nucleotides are TGTGCCAGCAGCGTAGCTCCGACTAGCGGGACTGAGCAAGAGACCCAGTACTTC.

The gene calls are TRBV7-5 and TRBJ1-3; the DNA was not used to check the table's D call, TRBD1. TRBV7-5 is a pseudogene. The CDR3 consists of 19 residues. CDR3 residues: CARRVPGTGGRGTGNTIYF. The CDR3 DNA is TGTGCCAGAAGGGTACCCGGGACAGGGGGCCGAGGGACTGGAAACACCATATATTTT.

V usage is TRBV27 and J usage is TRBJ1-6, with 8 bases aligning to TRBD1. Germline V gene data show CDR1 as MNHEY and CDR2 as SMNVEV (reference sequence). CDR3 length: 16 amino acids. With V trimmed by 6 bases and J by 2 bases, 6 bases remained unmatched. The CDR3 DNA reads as TGTGCCAGCAGCCCCTCACAGGGGGCCTATAATTCACCCCTCCACTTT. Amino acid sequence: CASSPSQGAYNSPLHF.

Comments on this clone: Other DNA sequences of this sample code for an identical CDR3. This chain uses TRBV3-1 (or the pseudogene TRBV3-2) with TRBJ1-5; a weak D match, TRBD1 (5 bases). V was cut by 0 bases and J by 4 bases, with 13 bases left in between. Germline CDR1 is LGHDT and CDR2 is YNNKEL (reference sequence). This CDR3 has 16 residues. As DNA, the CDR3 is TGTGCCAGCAGCCAAGATGGGGACTTGGGGAATCAGCCCCAGCATTTT. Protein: CASSQDGDLGNQPQHF.

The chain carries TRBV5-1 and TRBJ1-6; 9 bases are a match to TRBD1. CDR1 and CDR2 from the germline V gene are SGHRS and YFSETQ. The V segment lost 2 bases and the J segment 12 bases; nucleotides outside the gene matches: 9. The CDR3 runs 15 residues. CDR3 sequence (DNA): TGCGCCAGCAGCTTCGATGGGACAGGGCTTGAACCCCTCCACTTT. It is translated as CASSFDGTGLEPLHF.

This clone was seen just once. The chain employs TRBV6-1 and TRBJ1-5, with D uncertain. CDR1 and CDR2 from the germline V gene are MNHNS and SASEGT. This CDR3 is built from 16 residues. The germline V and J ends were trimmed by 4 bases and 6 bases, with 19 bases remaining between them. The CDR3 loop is CASSADLRGRGQPQHF. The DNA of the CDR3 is TGTGCCAGCAGTGCCGATTTGCGCGGTCGGGGTCAGCCCCAGCATTTT.

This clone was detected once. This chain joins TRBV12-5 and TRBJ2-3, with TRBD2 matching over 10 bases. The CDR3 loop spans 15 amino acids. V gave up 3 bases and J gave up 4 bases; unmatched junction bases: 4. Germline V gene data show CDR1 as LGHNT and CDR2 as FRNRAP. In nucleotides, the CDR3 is TGTGCTAGTGGTTTCTGGAGCGGGGGGGCAGATACGCAGTATTTT. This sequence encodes CASGFWSGGADTQYF.

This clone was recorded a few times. In DNA, the CDR3 is TGTGCCAGCAGCTTAACAGGGGGCCAAGAGACCCAGTACTTC. Translating gives CASSLTGGQETQYF. This sequence joins TRBV7-2 and TRBJ2-5; 8 positions agree with TRBD1. Germline values: CDR1 SGHTA, CDR2 FQGNSA. The CDR3 contains 14 residues. The V gene end was trimmed by 2 bases and the J gene end by 1 base; junction bases not matched to a gene: 0.

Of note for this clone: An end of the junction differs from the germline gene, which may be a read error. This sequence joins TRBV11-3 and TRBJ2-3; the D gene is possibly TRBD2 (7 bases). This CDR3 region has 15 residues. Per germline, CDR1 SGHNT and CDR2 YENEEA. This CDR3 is CASSPRGGSKDTQYF. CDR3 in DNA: TGTGCCAGCAGCCCGAGGGGGGGGAGCAAAGATACGCAGTATTTT.